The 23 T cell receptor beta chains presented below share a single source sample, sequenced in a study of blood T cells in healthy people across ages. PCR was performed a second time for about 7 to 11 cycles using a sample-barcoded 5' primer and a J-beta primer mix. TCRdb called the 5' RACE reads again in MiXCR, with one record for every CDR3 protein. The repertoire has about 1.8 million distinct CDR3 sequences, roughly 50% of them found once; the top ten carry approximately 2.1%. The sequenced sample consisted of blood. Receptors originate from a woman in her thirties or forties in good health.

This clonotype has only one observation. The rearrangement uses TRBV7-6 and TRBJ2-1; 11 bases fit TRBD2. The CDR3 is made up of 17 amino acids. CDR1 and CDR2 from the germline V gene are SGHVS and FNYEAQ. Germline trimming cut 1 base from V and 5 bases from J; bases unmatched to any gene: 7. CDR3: CASSLVTLAGGNNEQFF. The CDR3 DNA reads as TGTGCCAGCAGCTTAGTTACCCTAGCGGGGGGTAACAATGAGCAGTTCTTC.

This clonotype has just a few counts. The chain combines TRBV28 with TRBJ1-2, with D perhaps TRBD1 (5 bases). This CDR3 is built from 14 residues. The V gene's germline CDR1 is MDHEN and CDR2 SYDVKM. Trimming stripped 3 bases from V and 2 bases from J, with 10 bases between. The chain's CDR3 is CASSFMGQNYGYTF. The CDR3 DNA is TGTGCCAGCAGTTTTATGGGGCAGAACTATGGCTACACCTTC.

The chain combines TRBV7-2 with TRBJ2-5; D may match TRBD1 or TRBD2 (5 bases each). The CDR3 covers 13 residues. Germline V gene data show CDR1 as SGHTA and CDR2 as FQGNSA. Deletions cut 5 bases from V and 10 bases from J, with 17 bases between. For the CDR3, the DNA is TGTGCCAGCAGCCAGGGACCACCCGGAGACCAGTACTTC. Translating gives CASSQGPPGDQYF.

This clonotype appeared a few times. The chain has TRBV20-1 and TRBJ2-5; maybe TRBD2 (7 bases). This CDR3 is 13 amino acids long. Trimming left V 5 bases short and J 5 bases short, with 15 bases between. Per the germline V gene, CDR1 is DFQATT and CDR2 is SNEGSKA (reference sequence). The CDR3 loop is CSAPLGGRETQYF. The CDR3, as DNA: TGCAGTGCTCCCCTCGGGGGGCGGGAGACCCAGTACTTC.

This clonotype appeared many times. The CDR3 sequence: CASSYGSAQETQYF. As DNA, the CDR3 is TGTGCCAGCAGTTACGGAAGTGCCCAAGAGACCCAGTACTTC. This chain connects TRBV6-2 or TRBV6-3 to TRBJ2-5; no clear D. With 2 bases removed from V and 1 base from J, the gap between germline ends came to 8 bases. The CDR3 is 14 residues long. Germline CDR1 MNHEY, CDR2 SVGEGT.

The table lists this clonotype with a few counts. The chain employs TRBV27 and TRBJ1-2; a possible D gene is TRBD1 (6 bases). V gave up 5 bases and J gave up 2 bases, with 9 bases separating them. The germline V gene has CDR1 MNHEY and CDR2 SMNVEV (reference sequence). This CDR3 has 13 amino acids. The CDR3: CASSHRENYGYTF. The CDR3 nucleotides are TGTGCCAGCAGTCACAGGGAGAACTATGGCTACACCTTC.

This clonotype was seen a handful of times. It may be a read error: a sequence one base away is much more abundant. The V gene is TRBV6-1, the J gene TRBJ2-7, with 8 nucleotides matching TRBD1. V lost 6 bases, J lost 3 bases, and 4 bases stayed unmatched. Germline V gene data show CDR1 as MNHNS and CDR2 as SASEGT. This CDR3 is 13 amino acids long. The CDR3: CASRVGQGYEQYF. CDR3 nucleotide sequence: TGTGCCAGCAGGGTAGGACAGGGCTACGAGCAGTACTTC.

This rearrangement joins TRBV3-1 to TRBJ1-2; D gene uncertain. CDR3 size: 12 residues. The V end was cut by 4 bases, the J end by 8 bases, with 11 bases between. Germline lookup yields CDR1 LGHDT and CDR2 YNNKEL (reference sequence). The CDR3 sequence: CASSPRSGGYTF. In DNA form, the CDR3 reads TGTGCCAGCAGCCCCAGATCGGGGGGCTACACCTTC.

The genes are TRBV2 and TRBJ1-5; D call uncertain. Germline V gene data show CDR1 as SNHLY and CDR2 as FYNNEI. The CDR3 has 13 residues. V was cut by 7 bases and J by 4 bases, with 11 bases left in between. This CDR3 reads CASNRAKNQPQHF. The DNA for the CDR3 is TGTGCCAGCAACAGAGCAAAAAATCAGCCCCAGCATTTT.

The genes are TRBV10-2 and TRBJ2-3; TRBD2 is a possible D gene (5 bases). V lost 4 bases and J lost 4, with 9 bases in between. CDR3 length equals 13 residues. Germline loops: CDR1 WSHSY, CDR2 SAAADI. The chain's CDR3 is CASSGTFADTQYF. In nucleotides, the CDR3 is TGCGCCAGCAGTGGGACTTTCGCAGATACGCAGTATTTT.

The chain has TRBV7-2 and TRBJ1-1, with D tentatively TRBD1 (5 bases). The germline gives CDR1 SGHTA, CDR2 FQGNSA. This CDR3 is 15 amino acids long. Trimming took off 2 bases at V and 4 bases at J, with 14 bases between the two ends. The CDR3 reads CASSLKRGSSTEAFF. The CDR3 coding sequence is TGTGCCAGCAGCTTAAAGAGGGGTTCGAGCACTGAAGCTTTCTTT. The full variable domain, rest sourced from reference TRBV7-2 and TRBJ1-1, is GAGVSQSPSNKVTEKGKDVELRCDPISGHTALYWYRQSLGQGLEFLIYFQGNSAPDKSGLPSDRFSAERTGGSVSTLTIQRTQQEDSAVYLCASSLKRGSSTEAFFGQGTRLTVV.

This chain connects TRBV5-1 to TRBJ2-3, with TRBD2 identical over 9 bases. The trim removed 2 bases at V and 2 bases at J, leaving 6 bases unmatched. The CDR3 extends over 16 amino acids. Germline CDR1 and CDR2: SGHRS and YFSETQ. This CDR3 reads CASSFGSGGNTDTQYF. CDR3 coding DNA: TGCGCCAGCAGCTTCGGCAGCGGGGGGAACACAGATACGCAGTATTTT. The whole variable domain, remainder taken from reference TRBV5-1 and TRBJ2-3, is KAGVTQTPRYLIKTRGQQVTLSCSPISGHRSVSWYQQTPGQGLQFLFEYFSETQRNKGNFPGRFSGRQFSNSRSEMNVSTLELGDSALYLCASSFGSGGNTDTQYFGPGTRLTVL.

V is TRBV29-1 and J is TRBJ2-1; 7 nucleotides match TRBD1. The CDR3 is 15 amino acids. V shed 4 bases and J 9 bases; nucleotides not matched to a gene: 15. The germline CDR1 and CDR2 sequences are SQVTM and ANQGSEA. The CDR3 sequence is CSVAKKVGTVGEQFF. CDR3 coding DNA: TGCAGCGTTGCCAAAAAGGTTGGGACAGTAGGTGAGCAGTTCTTC.

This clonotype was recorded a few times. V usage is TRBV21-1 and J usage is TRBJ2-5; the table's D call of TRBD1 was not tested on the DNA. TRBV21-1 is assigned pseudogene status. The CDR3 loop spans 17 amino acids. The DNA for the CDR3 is TGTGCCAGCAGCAAACGAGCGATGGGGCAGCCAAAAGAGACCCAGTACTTC. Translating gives CASSKRAMGQPKETQYF.

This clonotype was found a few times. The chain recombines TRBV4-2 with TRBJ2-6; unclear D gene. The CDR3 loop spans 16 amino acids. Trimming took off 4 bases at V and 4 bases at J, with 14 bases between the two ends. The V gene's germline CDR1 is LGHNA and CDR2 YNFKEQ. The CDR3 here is CASSPIKTAGANVLTF. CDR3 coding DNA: TGTGCCAGCAGCCCTATTAAAACGGCCGGGGCCAACGTCCTGACTTTC.

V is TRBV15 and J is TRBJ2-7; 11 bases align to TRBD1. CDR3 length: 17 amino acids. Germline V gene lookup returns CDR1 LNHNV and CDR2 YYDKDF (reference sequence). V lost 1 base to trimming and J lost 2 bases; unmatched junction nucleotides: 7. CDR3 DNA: TGTGCCACCAGCAGAGGAGGCGGGACAGGGGGTACCTACGAGCAGTACTTC. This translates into CATSRGGGTGGTYEQYF.

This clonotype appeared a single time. The CDR3 sequence is CASSLKTDQETQYF. CDR3 nucleotide sequence: TGTGCCAGCAGCTTGAAAACTGACCAAGAGACCCAGTACTTC. The chain has TRBV5-4 and TRBJ2-5, with D unresolved. The germline gives CDR1 SGHNT, CDR2 YYREEE (reference sequence). The CDR3 spans 14 residues. V was pared by 1 base and J by 0 bases, with 7 bases between.

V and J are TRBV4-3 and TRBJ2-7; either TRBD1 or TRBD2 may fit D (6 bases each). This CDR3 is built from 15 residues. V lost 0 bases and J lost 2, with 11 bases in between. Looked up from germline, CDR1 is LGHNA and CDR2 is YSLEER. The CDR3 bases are TGCGCCAGCAGCCAAGATGATGGGGGGCCCTACGAGCAGTACTTC. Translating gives CASSQDDGGPYEQYF.

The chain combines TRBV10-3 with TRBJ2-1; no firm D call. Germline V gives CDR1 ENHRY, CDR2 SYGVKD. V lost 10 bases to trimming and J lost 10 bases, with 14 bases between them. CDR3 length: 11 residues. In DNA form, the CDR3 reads TGTGCCACCGGAATCCAAGAAGAGCAGTTCTTC. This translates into CATGIQEEQFF.

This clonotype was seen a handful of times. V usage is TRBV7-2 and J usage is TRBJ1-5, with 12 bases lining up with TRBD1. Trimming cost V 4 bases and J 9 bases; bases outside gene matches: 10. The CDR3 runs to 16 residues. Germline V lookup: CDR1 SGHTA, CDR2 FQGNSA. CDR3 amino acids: CASSSPGTGGVLPQHF. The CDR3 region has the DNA TGTGCCAGCAGCTCCCCCGGGACAGGGGGCGTTCTGCCCCAGCATTTT.

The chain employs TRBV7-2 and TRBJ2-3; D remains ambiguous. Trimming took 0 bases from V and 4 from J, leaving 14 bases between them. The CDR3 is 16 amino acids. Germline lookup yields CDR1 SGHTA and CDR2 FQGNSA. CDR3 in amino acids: CASSLASSGGSDTQYF. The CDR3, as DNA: TGTGCCAGCAGCTTAGCGAGTTCAGGTGGCTCAGATACGCAGTATTTT.

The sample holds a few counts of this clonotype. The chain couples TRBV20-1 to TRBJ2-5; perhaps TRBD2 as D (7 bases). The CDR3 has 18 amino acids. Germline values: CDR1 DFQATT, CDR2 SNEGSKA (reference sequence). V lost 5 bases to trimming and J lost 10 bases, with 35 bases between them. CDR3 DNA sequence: TGCAGTGCTTTTCACCCATGGGGCGCGGGGGCATCCAAGAGGATCCAGTACTTC. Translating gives CSAFHPWGAGASKRIQYF.

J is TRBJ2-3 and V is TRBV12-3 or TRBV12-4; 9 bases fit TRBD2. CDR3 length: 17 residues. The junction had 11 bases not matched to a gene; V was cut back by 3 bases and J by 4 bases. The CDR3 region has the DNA TGTGCCAGCAGTTTTTCGTCGGCGGGGGGGCCTGCAGATACGCAGTATTTT. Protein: CASSFSSAGGPADTQYF.